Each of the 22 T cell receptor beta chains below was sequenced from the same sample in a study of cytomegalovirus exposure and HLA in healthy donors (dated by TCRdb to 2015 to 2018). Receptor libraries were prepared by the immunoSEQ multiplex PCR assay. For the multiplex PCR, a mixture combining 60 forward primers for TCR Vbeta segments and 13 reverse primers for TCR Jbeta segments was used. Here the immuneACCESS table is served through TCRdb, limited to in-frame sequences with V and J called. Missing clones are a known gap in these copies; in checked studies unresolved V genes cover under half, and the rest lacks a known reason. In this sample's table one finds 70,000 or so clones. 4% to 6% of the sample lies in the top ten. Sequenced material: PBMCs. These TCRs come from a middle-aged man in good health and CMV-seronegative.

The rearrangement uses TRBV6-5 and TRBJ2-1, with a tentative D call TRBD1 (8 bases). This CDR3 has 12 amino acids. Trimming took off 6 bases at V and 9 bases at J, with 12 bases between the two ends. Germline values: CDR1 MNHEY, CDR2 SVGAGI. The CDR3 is CASRQGGGEQFF. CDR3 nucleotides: TGTGCCAGCAGACAGGGGGGGGGTGAGCAGTTCTTC.

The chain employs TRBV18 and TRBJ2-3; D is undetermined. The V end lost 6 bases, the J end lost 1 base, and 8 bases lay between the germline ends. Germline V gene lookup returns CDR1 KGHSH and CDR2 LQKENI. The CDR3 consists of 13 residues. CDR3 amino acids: CASSPPGTDTQYF. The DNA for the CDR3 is TGTGCCAGCTCCCCCCCCGGCACAGATACGCAGTATTTT.

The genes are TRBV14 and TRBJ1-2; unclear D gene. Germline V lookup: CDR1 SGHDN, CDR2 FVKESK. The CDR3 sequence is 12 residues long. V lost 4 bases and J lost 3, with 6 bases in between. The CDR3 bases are TGTGCCAGCAGCCCGTCCTACTATGGCTACACCTTC. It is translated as CASSPSYYGYTF.

Here the CDR3 reads CASKASGTDTQYF. The CDR3 nucleotides are TGTGCCAGCAAGGCTAGCGGGACAGATACGCAGTATTTT. The chain links TRBV7-9 to TRBJ2-3; 8 nucleotides match TRBD2. The V gene end was trimmed by 7 bases and the J gene end by 3 bases; junction bases not matched to a gene: 3. In germline, CDR1 is SEHNR, CDR2 FQNEAQ (reference sequence). The CDR3 consists of 13 residues. Variable domain in full (rest from reference TRBV7-9 and TRBJ2-3): DTGVSQNPRHKITKRGQNVTFRCDPISEHNRLYWYRQTLGQGPEFLTYFQNEAQLEKSRLLSDRFSAERPKGSFSTLEIQRTEQGDSAMYLCASKASGTDTQYFGPGTRLTVL.

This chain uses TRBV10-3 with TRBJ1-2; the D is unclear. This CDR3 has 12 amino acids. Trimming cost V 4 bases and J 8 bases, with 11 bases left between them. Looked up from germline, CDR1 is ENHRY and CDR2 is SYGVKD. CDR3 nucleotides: TGTGCCATCAGTGGCAGTCTTGAAGGCTACACCTTC. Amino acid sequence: CAISGSLEGYTF.

The CDR3 spells CASRMRDEKLFF. The DNA for the CDR3 is TGTGCCAGCAGGATGCGTGATGAAAAACTGTTTTTT. This chain joins TRBV6-6 and TRBJ1-4, with D unclear. CDR3 length equals 12 residues. Germline CDR1 is MNHNY and CDR2 is SVGAGI (reference sequence). V was trimmed by 6 bases and J by 6 bases, leaving 8 bases between them.

The CDR3 sequence is CASSLPTGSSYEQYF. CDR3 nucleotide sequence: TGTGCCAGCTCATTACCGACAGGGTCCTCCTACGAGCAGTACTTC. V is TRBV18 and J is TRBJ2-7, with 7 nucleotides matching TRBD1. The CDR3 has 15 amino acids. The junction had 7 bases not matched to a gene; V was cut back by 5 bases and J by 0 bases. Germline CDR1 reads KGHSH; CDR2 reads LQKENI.

CDR3 coding DNA: TGCGCCAGCAGCCAAGTCGTAGCGGGAGTTGAGCAGTTCTTC. The encoded protein is CASSQVVAGVEQFF. The chain links TRBV4-1 to TRBJ2-1; 9 nucleotides match TRBD2. This CDR3 spans 14 amino acids. The germline CDR1 and CDR2 sequences are MGHRA and YSYEKL. V dropped 1 base and J dropped 9; count of bases not matched to a gene: 4.

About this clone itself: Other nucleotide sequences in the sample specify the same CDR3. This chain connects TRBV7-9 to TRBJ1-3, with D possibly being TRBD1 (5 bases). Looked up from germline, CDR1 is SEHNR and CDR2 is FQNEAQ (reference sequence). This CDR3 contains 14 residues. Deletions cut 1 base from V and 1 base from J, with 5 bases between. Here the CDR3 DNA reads TGTGCCAGCAGCTTAGACAGGTCTGGAAACACCATATATTTT. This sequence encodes CASSLDRSGNTIYF.

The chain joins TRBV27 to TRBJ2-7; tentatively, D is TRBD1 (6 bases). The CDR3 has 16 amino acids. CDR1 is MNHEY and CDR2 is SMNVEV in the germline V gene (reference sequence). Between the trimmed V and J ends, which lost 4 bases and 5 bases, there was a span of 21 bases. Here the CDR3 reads CASSYLLPDRLHEQYF. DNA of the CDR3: TGTGCCAGCAGTTATCTTTTACCAGACAGGTTACACGAGCAGTACTTC.

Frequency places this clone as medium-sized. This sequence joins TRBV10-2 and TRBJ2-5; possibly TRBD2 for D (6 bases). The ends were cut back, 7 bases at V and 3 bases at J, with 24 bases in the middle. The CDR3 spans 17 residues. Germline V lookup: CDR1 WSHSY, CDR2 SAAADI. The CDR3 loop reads CASTQWRGLRGKETQYF. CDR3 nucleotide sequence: TGCGCCAGCACCCAATGGAGGGGACTCCGTGGGAAAGAGACCCAGTACTTC.

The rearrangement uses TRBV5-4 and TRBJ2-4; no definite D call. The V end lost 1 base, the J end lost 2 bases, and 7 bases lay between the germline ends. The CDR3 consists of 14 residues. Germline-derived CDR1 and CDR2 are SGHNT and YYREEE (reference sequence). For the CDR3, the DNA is TGTGCCAGCAGCTTGTTCGGTACCAAAAACATTCAGTACTTC. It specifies CASSLFGTKNIQYF.

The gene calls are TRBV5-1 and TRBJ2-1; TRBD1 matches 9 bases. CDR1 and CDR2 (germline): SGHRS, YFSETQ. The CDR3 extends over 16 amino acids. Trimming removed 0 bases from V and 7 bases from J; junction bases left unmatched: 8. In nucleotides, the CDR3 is TGCGCCAGCAGCTTGGTTTCGGGACAGGGAGGTAATGAGCAGTTCTTC. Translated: CASSLVSGQGGNEQFF.

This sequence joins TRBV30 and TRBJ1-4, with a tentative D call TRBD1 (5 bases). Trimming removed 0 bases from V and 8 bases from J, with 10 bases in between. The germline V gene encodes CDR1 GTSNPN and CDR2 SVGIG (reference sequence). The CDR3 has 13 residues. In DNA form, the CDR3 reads TGTGCCTGGAGTGTACGCGGGGGGGAAAAACTGTTTTTT. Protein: CAWSVRGGEKLFF.

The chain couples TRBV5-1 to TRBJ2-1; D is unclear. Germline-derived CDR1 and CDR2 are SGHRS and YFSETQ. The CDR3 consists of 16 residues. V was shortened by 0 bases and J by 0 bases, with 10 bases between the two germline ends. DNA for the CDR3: TGCGCCAGCAGCTTGGTAGGAGAGAGCTCCTACAATGAGCAGTTCTTC. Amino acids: CASSLVGESSYNEQFF.

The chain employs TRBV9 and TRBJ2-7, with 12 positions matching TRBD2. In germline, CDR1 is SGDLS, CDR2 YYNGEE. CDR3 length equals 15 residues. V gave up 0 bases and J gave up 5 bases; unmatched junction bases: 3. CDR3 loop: CASSVATSGGDEQYF. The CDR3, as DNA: TGTGCCAGCAGCGTAGCGACTAGCGGGGGTGACGAGCAGTACTTC.

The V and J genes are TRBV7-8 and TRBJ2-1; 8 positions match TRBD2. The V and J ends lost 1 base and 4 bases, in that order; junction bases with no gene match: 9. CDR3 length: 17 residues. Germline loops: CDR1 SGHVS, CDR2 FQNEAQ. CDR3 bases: TGTGCCAGCAGCTTAGTTGGGGCGGGAGGACTTTACAATGAGCAGTTCTTC. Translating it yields CASSLVGAGGLYNEQFF. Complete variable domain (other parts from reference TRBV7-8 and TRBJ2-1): GAGVSQSPRYKVAKRGQDVALRCDPISGHVSLFWYQQALGQGPEFLTYFQNEAQLDKSGLPSDRFFAERPEGSVSTLKIQRTQQEDSAVYLCASSLVGAGGLYNEQFFGPGTRLTVL.

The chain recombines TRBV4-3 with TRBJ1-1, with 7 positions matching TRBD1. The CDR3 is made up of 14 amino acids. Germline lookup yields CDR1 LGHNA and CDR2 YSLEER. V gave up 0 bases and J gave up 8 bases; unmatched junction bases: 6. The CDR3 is CASSQDGVQGEAFF. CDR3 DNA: TGCGCCAGCAGCCAAGATGGGGTACAGGGGGAAGCTTTCTTT.

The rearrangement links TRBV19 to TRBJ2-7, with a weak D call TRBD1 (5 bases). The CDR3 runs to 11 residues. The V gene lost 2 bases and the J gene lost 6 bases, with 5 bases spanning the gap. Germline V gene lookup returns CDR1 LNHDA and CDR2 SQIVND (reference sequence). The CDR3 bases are TGTGCCAGTAGTATAAGGGGCGAGCAGTACTTC. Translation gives CASSIRGEQYF.

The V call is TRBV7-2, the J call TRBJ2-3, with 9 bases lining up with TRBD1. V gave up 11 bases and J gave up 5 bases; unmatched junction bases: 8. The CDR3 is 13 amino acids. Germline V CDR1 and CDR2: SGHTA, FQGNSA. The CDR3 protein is CASTGGVKDTQYF. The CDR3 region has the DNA TGTGCCTCCACAGGGGGCGTTAAAGATACGCAGTATTTT.

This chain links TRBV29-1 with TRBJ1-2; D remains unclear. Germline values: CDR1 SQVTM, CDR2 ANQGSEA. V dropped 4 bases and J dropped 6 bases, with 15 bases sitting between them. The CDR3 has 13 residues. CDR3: CSVVAREGNGYTF. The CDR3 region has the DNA TGCAGCGTTGTTGCCCGGGAGGGAAATGGCTACACCTTC.

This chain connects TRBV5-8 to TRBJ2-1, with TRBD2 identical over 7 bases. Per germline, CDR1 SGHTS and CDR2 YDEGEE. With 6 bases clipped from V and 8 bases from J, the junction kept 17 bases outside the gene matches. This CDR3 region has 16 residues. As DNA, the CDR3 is TGTGCCAGCACCCCCGGGCGGGACTACTCTTCGGATGAGCAGTTCTTC. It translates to CASTPGRDYSSDEQFF.